Sequencing of this T cell receptor beta chain was carried out in a study of early stage breast cancer tumors. Study-level findings and limits: Commonly generated sequences made up most enriched TCRB sequences shared between patients. Compared with adjacent normal breast, tumors showed approximately 2.5-fold denser, more clonal T cells. Blood repertoires resembled normal breast more than tumor.

Blood replicates held 0.5 ug DNA, tumor or normal breast roughly 1.5 ug, two each. Only in-frame clones appear in the TCRdb table, and some are missing; sequencing was by immunoSEQ multiplex PCR. Among some 20,000 clones listed, more than 70% were seen once. About this clone itself: Antigen: not known.

This CDR3 is 13 amino acids long. CDR1 SGHDN and CDR2 FVKESK come from the germline V gene. The trim removed 5 bases at V and 5 bases at J, leaving 3 bases unmatched. This clonotype was obtained from a person between 65 and 79 years old with breast cancer. Source material: blood. The chain carries TRBV14 and TRBJ1-1; 9 bases fit TRBD1. The CDR3 region has the DNA TGTGCCAGCAGCTTAGGACAGGGGACTGAAGCTTTCTTT. It translates to CASSLGQGTEAFF. Full variable domain (missing parts from reference TRBV14 and TRBJ1-1): EAGVTQFPSHSVIEKGQTVTLRCDPISGHDNLYWYRRVMGKEIKFLLHFVKESKQDESGMPNNRFLAERTGGTYSTLKVQPAELEDSGVYFCASSLGQGTEAFFGQGTRLTVV.